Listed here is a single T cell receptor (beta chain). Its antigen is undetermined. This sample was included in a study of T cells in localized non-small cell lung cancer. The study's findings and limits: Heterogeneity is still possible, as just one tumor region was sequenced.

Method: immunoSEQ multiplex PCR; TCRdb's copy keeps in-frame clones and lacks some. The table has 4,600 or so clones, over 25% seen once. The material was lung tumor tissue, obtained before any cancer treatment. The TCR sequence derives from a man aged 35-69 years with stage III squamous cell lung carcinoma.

This chain's CDR3 is CASSQDRGSNYGYTF. The CDR3 nucleotides read TGCGCCAGCAGCCAGGACAGGGGATCTAACTATGGCTACACCTTC. The chain couples TRBV5-1 to TRBJ1-2, with 9 positions matching TRBD1. With V trimmed by 4 bases and J by 0 bases, 4 bases remained unmatched. CDR1 is SGHRS, CDR2 YFSETQ, per germline. There are 15 residues in the CDR3.